This is a list of T cell receptor beta chains from one sample in a study of T cell repertoires in cytomegalovirus infection. TCRdb recomputed calls from the reads with MiXCR, one row per CDR3 protein. In the table there are about 210,000 distinct CDR3 sequences, 6% to 8% of which are singletons. The specimen was PBMCs. Source of these receptors: a human donor in good health (CMV status not recorded). Some clones in this sample may be carry-over from other donors' samples. The CDR3 runs from the conserved cysteine through the conserved F or W. The D gene is left open where the match is weak. Rows may omit the clone size; those that give it use once, few, many or a size class.

TRBV14	TRBJ1-2	-	-	CASSQATVGYTF	TGTGCCAGCAGCCAAGCGACGGTTGGCTACACCTTC
TRBV6-2/TRBV6-3	TRBJ2-5	TRBD1	few	CASSSLSQGRETQYF	TGTGCCAGCAGTTCTCTATCACAGGGGCGAGAGACCCAGTACTTC
TRBV7-2	TRBJ1-2	TRBD1	many	CASSRGTGTQYGYTF	TGTGCCAGCAGCAGAGGGACAGGGACCCAATATGGCTACACCTTC
TRBV7-8	TRBJ1-2	TRBD1	few	CASTIQTGVVQGGYTF	TGTGCCAGCACCATCCAAACAGGGGTGGTTCAAGGTGGCTACACCTTC
TRBV6-6	TRBJ2-1	-	many	CASSLSRRNEQFF	TGTGCCAGCAGTTTATCAAGGAGAAATGAGCAGTTCTTC
TRBV11-2	TRBJ1-1	-	-	CASSLSILGGFQAFF	TGTGCCAGCAGCTTATCCATTCTCGGGGGATTTCAAGCTTTCTTT
TRBV9	TRBJ2-1	-	many	CASSARSNKESSYNEQFF	TGTGCCAGCAGCGCTCGCTCCAACAAGGAAAGCTCCTACAATGAGCAGTTCTTC
TRBV20-1	TRBJ1-1	-	-	CSARERQTGTEAFF	TGCAGTGCTAGGGAACGACAGACGGGGACTGAAGCTTTCTTT
TRBV20-1	TRBJ2-3	-	-	CSAARSTDTQYF	TGCAGTGCAGCTAGGAGCACAGATACGCAGTATTTT
TRBV28	TRBJ2-7	-	many	CASKYAGASYEQYF	TGTGCCAGCAAATACGCGGGGGCCTCCTACGAGCAGTACTTC
TRBV5-1	TRBJ2-2	-	many	CASSLEHPDTGELFF	TGCGCCAGCAGCTTGGAACACCCTGACACCGGGGAGCTGTTTTTT
TRBV7-2	TRBJ2-3	TRBD1	many	CASSFSGTDTDTQYF	TGTGCCAGCAGCTTTTCCGGGACAGACACAGATACGCAGTATTTT
TRBV7-2	TRBJ1-5	-	many	CASSPSPAGQPQHF	TGTGCCAGCAGCCCCTCCCCGGCAGGCCAGCCCCAGCATTTT
TRBV10-3	TRBJ1-1	-	-	CAISESKGLNTEAFF	TGTGCCATCAGTGAGTCGAAGGGCTTGAACACTGAAGCTTTCTTT
TRBV9	TRBJ2-1	-	-	CASSVQGELLNEQFF	TGTGCCAGCAGCGTACAGGGTGAGCTTTTGAATGAGCAGTTCTTC
TRBV6-2/TRBV6-3	TRBJ1-1	-	-	CASSDGLTGMNTEAFF	TGTGCCAGCAGTGACGGCCTGACGGGAATGAACACTGAAGCTTTCTTT
TRBV30	TRBJ1-2	TRBD1	many	CAWSFGQGGNYGYTF	TGTGCCTGGTCCTTCGGACAGGGGGGGAACTATGGCTACACCTTC
TRBV5-1	TRBJ1-6	-	many	CASMGGFSYNSPLHF	TGCGCCAGCATGGGAGGTTTCTCCTATAATTCACCCCTCCACTTT
TRBV10-3	TRBJ2-1	-	-	CAISESWRNNEQFF	TGTGCCATCAGTGAGTCGTGGCGGAACAATGAGCAGTTCTTC
TRBV7-2	TRBJ1-2	TRBD1	many	CASTFRDRENYGYTF	TGTGCCAGCACCTTCCGGGACAGGGAAAACTATGGCTACACCTTC
TRBV7-9	TRBJ1-1	-	many	CASSSSGNTEAFF	TGTGCCAGCAGCTCATCAGGGAACACTGAAGCTTTCTTT
TRBV14	TRBJ1-4	-	many	CASSQDSYGLHNEKLFF	TGTGCCAGCAGCCAAGATTCATACGGCCTTCATAATGAAAAACTGTTTTTT
TRBV10-3	TRBJ1-5	TRBD1	many	CAISEDRGFQPQHF	TGTGCCATCAGTGAAGACAGGGGTTTTCAGCCCCAGCATTTT
TRBV10-3	TRBJ2-5	TRBD1	-	CAISESGTAQETQYF	TGTGCCATCAGTGAGTCGGGGACAGCCCAAGAGACCCAGTACTTC
TRBV12-3/TRBV12-4	TRBJ1-2	-	once	CASSPRPPNYGYTF	TGTGCCAGCAGTCCGAGACCGCCTAACTATGGCTACACCTTC
TRBV20-1	TRBJ1-4	-	many	CSARRPSQGYEKLFF	TGCAGTGCTCGGCGGCCTTCTCAGGGATACGAAAAACTGTTTTTT
TRBV7-2	TRBJ2-1	-	many	CASSLGGDVNEQFF	TGTGCCAGCAGCTTAGGAGGGGACGTCAATGAGCAGTTCTTC
TRBV7-9	TRBJ2-6	TRBD1	many	CASSPRTGTNVLTF	TGTGCCAGCAGCCCGCGGACAGGGACCAACGTCCTGACTTTC
TRBV3-1	TRBJ2-2	-	many	CASSPSYTGELFF	TGTGCCAGCAGCCCCTCGTACACCGGGGAGCTGTTTTTT
TRBV7-2	TRBJ2-1	TRBD2	many	CASRLAGGSSYNEQFF	TGTGCCAGCAGACTAGCGGGGGGGAGCTCCTACAATGAGCAGTTCTTC
TRBV6-4	TRBJ2-1	-	many	CASSVFRGESNEQFF	TGTGCCAGCAGTGTATTCAGGGGAGAGAGCAATGAGCAGTTCTTC
TRBV10-3	TRBJ1-1	-	many	CAISESAEAFF	TGTGCCATCAGTGAGTCTGCTGAAGCTTTCTTT
TRBV7-6	TRBJ2-1	-	-	CASSLLRDYNEQFF	TGTGCCAGCAGCTTACTCCGAGATTACAATGAGCAGTTCTTC
TRBV4-3	TRBJ1-3	-	many	CASSQDLMPYAGNTIYF	TGCGCCAGCAGCCAAGATTTAATGCCGTACGCGGGAAACACCATATATTTT
TRBV6-6	TRBJ2-7	-	many	CATSDFYEQYF	TGTGCCACTTCGGACTTCTACGAGCAGTACTTC
TRBV7-2	TRBJ1-2	TRBD1	many	CASSSARTGRDRARRDYGYTF	TGTGCCAGCAGCTCGGCGCGGACAGGGCGTGATAGGGCGAGGCGGGACTATGGCTACACCTTC
TRBV28	TRBJ1-1	-	many	CASSLWVSADGGNTEAFF	TGTGCCAGCAGTTTATGGGTTTCCGCGGACGGGGGTAACACTGAAGCTTTCTTT
TRBV7-2	TRBJ2-1	-	many	CASSQRQGNEQFF	TGTGCCAGCAGCCAACGCCAGGGGAATGAGCAGTTCTTC
TRBV12-3/TRBV12-4	TRBJ1-1	-	many	CASSFPGDRTEAFF	TGTGCCAGCAGTTTCCCAGGGGATCGGACTGAAGCTTTCTTT
TRBV7-3	TRBJ2-1	TRBD2	many	CASSAGTSGKNNEQFF	TGTGCCAGCAGCGCCGGGACTAGCGGGAAAAACAATGAGCAGTTCTTC
TRBV20-1	TRBJ1-3	-	many	CSPRDSGNTIYF	TGCAGCCCGCGGGACTCTGGAAACACCATATATTTT
TRBV5-4	TRBJ1-1	TRBD1	many	CASSLLLPGQGTEAFF	TGTGCCAGCAGCTTGCTCCTCCCGGGACAGGGGACTGAAGCTTTCTTT
TRBV20-1	TRBJ2-5	-	many	CSARDISSEKTIQETQYF	TGCAGTGCTAGAGATATAAGTTCGGAGAAGACGATTCAAGAGACCCAGTACTTC
TRBV15	TRBJ2-7	-	many	CATSRDRYEQYF	TGTGCCACCAGCAGAGATCGCTACGAGCAGTACTTC
TRBV7-9	TRBJ1-4	TRBD1	-	CASSSRPDRLGGEKLFF	TGTGCCAGCAGCTCCCGGCCGGACAGGTTGGGAGGAGAAAAGCTGTTTTTT
TRBV28	TRBJ2-1	-	many	CASSPSGLYNEQFF	TGTGCCAGCAGTCCCTCGGGGCTTTACAATGAGCAGTTCTTC
TRBV7-8	TRBJ2-2	TRBD2	many	CASISGGLNTGELFF	TGTGCCAGCATTAGCGGGGGGTTGAACACCGGGGAGCTGTTTTTT
TRBV5-1	TRBJ2-3	-	-	CASSKGNLNTDTQYF	TGCGCCAGCAGTAAGGGGAACCTAAACACAGATACGCAGTATTTT
TRBV14	TRBJ1-2	-	many	CASSQDDGNYGYTF	TGTGCCAGCAGCCAAGATGACGGGAACTATGGCTACACCTTC
TRBV6-2/TRBV6-3	TRBJ2-5	-	many	CASSPRTETQYF	TGTGCCAGCAGTCCACGGACGGAGACCCAGTACTTC
TRBV29-1	TRBJ2-2	-	few	CSVVYGGVTGELFF	TGCAGCGTTGTTTATGGAGGGGTCACCGGGGAGCTGTTTTTT
TRBV20-1	TRBJ1-2	TRBD1	few	CSALGQGPYYGYTF	TGCAGTGCTCTTGGACAGGGGCCCTACTATGGCTACACCTTC
TRBV2	TRBJ1-1	-	many	CASSGRGADGGTEAFF	TGTGCCAGCAGTGGCAGGGGCGCGGATGGTGGCACTGAAGCTTTCTTT
TRBV29-1	TRBJ2-7	TRBD2	-	CSAALGTSGAYEQYF	TGCAGCGCTGCTTTAGGGACTAGCGGGGCCTACGAGCAGTACTTC
TRBV12-3/TRBV12-4	TRBJ1-2	TRBD1	many	CASSHGRDRSYTF	TGTGCCAGCTCCCACGGGCGGGACAGGAGCTACACCTTC
TRBV12-3/TRBV12-4	TRBJ1-6	-	many	CASSFGVGLLNSPLHF	TGTGCCAGCAGTTTCGGGGTAGGGCTCCTTAATTCACCCCTCCACTTT
TRBV28	TRBJ1-5	-	many	CASNEGVQPQHF	TGTGCCAGCAATGAGGGGGTTCAGCCCCAGCATTTT